This passage covers 27 T cell receptor beta chains from one sample sequenced in a study of T cell clones after liver transplantation. The data were produced by immunoSEQ multiplex PCR, yet TCRdb's version contains in-frame clones alone and is incomplete. This table has roughly 80,000 clones, 82% appearing once. The input for sequencing was CD4+ T cells from blood, taken approximately 3.5 years after liver transplant. These receptors were obtained from a human patient who received a liver transplant. The graft donor may account for some of the T cells.

The chain recombines TRBV27 with TRBJ1-3, with D possibly being TRBD1 (5 bases). Looked up from germline, CDR1 is MNHEY and CDR2 is SMNVEV (reference sequence). The CDR3 consists of 14 residues. Trimming shortened V by 2 bases and J by 2 bases, and 7 bases separated the two germline ends. The CDR3 protein is CASSLKGTGNTIYF. The DNA for the CDR3 is TGTGCCAGCAGTTTAAAGGGGACTGGAAACACCATATATTTT.

The chain is built from TRBV11-2 and TRBJ2-7; possibly TRBD1 for D (6 bases). Trimming took 1 base from V and 0 from J, leaving 13 bases between them. The CDR3 is 16 residues long. CDR1 SGHAT and CDR2 FQNNGV come from the germline V gene. The CDR3: CASSLAMDRISYEQYF. CDR3 nucleotides: TGTGCCAGCAGCTTAGCCATGGACAGAATCTCCTACGAGCAGTACTTC.

A single count supports this clone. The V and J genes are TRBV6-1 and TRBJ2-2, with no clear D. This CDR3 spans 13 amino acids. Trimming removed 10 bases from V and 2 bases from J, with 11 bases in between. Germline V gives CDR1 MNHNS, CDR2 SASEGT. The CDR3 DNA reads as TGTGCCACCTCTGGAGTTAACACCGGGGAGCTGTTTTTT. Protein sequence: CATSGVNTGELFF.

DNA of the CDR3: TGTGCCAGCAGAATAACGGTTAATCAGCCCCAGCATTTT. Protein: CASRITVNQPQHF. This rearrangement joins TRBV6-5 to TRBJ1-5; D gene uncertain. The CDR3 has 13 residues. Per the germline V gene, CDR1 is MNHEY and CDR2 is SVGAGI. V was pared by 6 bases and J by 4 bases, with 10 bases between.

The V call is TRBV28, the J call TRBJ2-7; perhaps TRBD1 as D (6 bases). Germline CDR1 MDHEN, CDR2 SYDVKM. The V gene lost 6 bases and the J gene lost 4 bases, with 19 bases spanning the gap. The CDR3 extends over 15 amino acids. The CDR3 here is CASSPTGKGSYEQYF. The DNA of the CDR3 is TGTGCCAGCAGCCCGACAGGCAAGGGGTCTTACGAGCAGTACTTC.

The chain joins TRBV27 to TRBJ2-2, with D hard to call. Germline values: CDR1 MNHEY, CDR2 SMNVEV (reference sequence). The CDR3 consists of 12 residues. Trimming left V 3 bases short and J 6 bases short, with 5 bases between. CDR3 coding DNA: TGTGCCAGCAGTTTTTGGGCCGGGGAGCTGTTTTTT. Protein: CASSFWAGELFF.

The CDR3 reads CASNGQGAVGELFF. The CDR3 region has the DNA TGTGCCAGCAACGGGCAGGGGGCGGTCGGGGAGCTGTTTTTT. This chain uses TRBV2 with TRBJ2-2, with 8 bases identical to TRBD1. V lost 7 bases and J lost 7; bases outside the gene matches: 8. CDR3 size: 14 residues. Germline CDR1 SNHLY, CDR2 FYNNEI.

V usage is TRBV28 and J usage is TRBJ2-1; D gene ambiguous. V dropped 4 bases and J dropped 10 bases, with 11 bases sitting between them. The CDR3 covers 12 residues. Germline V gene lookup returns CDR1 MDHEN and CDR2 SYDVKM. CDR3 protein: CASSSAVPEQFF. CDR3 nucleotides: TGTGCCAGCAGTTCCGCCGTGCCGGAGCAGTTCTTC.

V gene TRBV6-5 combines with J gene TRBJ2-7; TRBD2 matches at 7 bases. With 7 bases clipped from V and 4 bases from J, the junction kept 13 bases outside the gene matches. Germline V gene data show CDR1 as MNHEY and CDR2 as SVGAGI. The CDR3 extends over 15 amino acids. In DNA form, the CDR3 reads TGTGCCAGCACCTTCGGGTGGAGCGGGACGTACGAGCAGTACTTC. Translating it yields CASTFGWSGTYEQYF.

This rearrangement joins TRBV5-1 to TRBJ1-1, with D unresolved. Germline V gene data show CDR1 as SGHRS and CDR2 as YFSETQ. Trimming took off 1 base at V and 1 base at J, with 11 bases between the two ends. The CDR3 is made up of 15 amino acids. The CDR3 protein is CASSLKRRANTEAFF. The DNA for the CDR3 is TGCGCCAGCAGCTTGAAGAGGAGGGCGAACACTGAAGCTTTCTTT.

This sequence joins TRBV5-4 and TRBJ1-2; unclear D gene. Germline values: CDR1 SGHNT, CDR2 YYREEE (reference sequence). The CDR3 extends over 15 amino acids. The V end was cut by 1 base, the J end by 4 bases, with 14 bases between. In nucleotides, the CDR3 is TGTGCCAGCAGCTTGAGCCCCAGGCCGGTCTATGGCTACACCTTC. This sequence encodes CASSLSPRPVYGYTF.

The V call is TRBV28, the J call TRBJ2-7, with D tentatively TRBD1 (6 bases). This CDR3 has 14 residues. The ends were cut back, 6 bases at V and 4 bases at J, with 16 bases in the middle. Germline CDR1 MDHEN, CDR2 SYDVKM. CDR3 bases: TGTGCCAGCAGGGGGGCCGACCCCTTTTACGAGCAGTACTTC. Protein: CASRGADPFYEQYF.

The chain employs TRBV5-1 and TRBJ1-4; TRBD1 matches 8 bases. Trimming cost V 4 bases and J 8 bases; bases outside gene matches: 7. Germline CDR1 SGHRS, CDR2 YFSETQ. The CDR3 runs to 14 residues. The CDR3 nucleotides are TGCGCCAGCAGCCCCCAGGGGGCGCAGGAAAAACTGTTTTTT. Its translation is CASSPQGAQEKLFF.

The chain combines TRBV28 with TRBJ1-1; no reliable D call. Trimming took off 5 bases at V and 1 base at J, with 17 bases between the two ends. The CDR3 is 16 amino acids. From germline, CDR1 is MDHEN and CDR2 SYDVKM. CDR3 sequence: CASSPLWEGENTEAFF. The CDR3 region has the DNA TGTGCCAGCAGTCCTCTTTGGGAGGGTGAGAACACTGAAGCTTTCTTT.

The chain links TRBV5-1 to TRBJ2-3, with 7 bases lining up with TRBD1. V shed 4 bases and J 4 bases; nucleotides not matched to a gene: 12. Germline V gives CDR1 SGHRS, CDR2 YFSETQ. The CDR3 extends over 16 amino acids. The CDR3 bases are TGCGCCAGCAGCCTCCGGACAGGCTTAAGGGCAGATACGCAGTATTTT. It specifies CASSLRTGLRADTQYF.

The chain employs TRBV7-3 and TRBJ2-1; D not resolved. Germline lookup yields CDR1 SGHTA and CDR2 FQGTGA. The CDR3 runs to 14 residues. The V end was cut by 5 bases, the J end by 9 bases, with 17 bases between. The CDR3 sequence is CASSPEARKPEQFF. CDR3 sequence (DNA): TGTGCCAGCAGCCCAGAGGCCAGGAAACCTGAGCAGTTCTTC.

This chain links TRBV28 with TRBJ1-5, with D unclear. Per the germline V gene, CDR1 is MDHEN and CDR2 is SYDVKM. V was cut by 2 bases and J by 1 base, with 12 bases left in between. This CDR3 is built from 16 residues. CDR3: CASSLGGVQSNQPQHF. The CDR3 coding sequence is TGTGCCAGCAGTTTAGGAGGCGTACAGAGCAATCAGCCCCAGCATTTT.

The genes are TRBV11-2 and TRBJ2-5, with D uncertain. The V end lost 3 bases, the J end lost 2 bases, and 7 bases lay between the germline ends. From germline, CDR1 is SGHAT and CDR2 FQNNGV. This CDR3 spans 13 amino acids. The CDR3 loop is CASSFRLQETQYF. CDR3 nucleotide sequence: TGTGCCAGCAGCTTCAGGCTTCAAGAGACCCAGTACTTC.

The V gene is TRBV7-8, the J gene TRBJ2-1; 8 positions agree with TRBD2. After removal of 1 base from V and 3 bases from J, the junction contained 8 bases not matched to a gene. This CDR3 spans 17 amino acids. The V gene's germline CDR1 is SGHVS and CDR2 FQNEAQ. The CDR3 here is CASSLGSRTSNYNEQFF. For the CDR3, the DNA is TGTGCCAGCAGCTTAGGTTCACGGACTAGCAACTACAATGAGCAGTTCTTC.

The rearrangement uses TRBV15 and TRBJ1-5; D not certain. Per the germline V gene, CDR1 is LNHNV and CDR2 is YYDKDF (reference sequence). The CDR3 contains 13 residues. Trimming removed 0 bases at V and 11 bases at J, with 11 bases between. CDR3 bases: TGTGCCACCAGCAGAGATCGGTCAGGAGCCCAGCATTTT. It specifies CATSRDRSGAQHF.

The chain uses TRBV9 and TRBJ2-4; the match to TRBD2 covers 9 bases. CDR1 SGDLS and CDR2 YYNGEE come from the germline V gene. The V and J ends lost 7 bases and 5 bases, in that order; junction bases with no gene match: 4. The CDR3 runs 13 residues. In DNA, the CDR3 is TGTGCCAGCGGGGGGACTAGCCAAAACATTCAGTACTTC. It translates to CASGGTSQNIQYF.

The chain employs TRBV28 and TRBJ1-1, with D tentatively TRBD1 (5 bases). This CDR3 contains 13 residues. Germline V lookup: CDR1 MDHEN, CDR2 SYDVKM. V was clipped by 7 bases and J by 5 bases, with 14 bases between them. CDR3: CASTGRVWTEAFF. The CDR3 region has the DNA TGTGCCAGCACGGGGCGTGTATGGACTGAAGCTTTCTTT. The whole variable domain, filled in from reference TRBV28 and TRBJ1-1, reads DVKVTQSSRYLVKRTGEKVFLECVQDMDHENMFWYRQDPGLGLRLIYFSYDVKMKEKGDIPEGYSVSREKKERFSLILESASTNQTSMYLCASTGRVWTEAFFGQGTRLTVV.

V is TRBV30 and J is TRBJ2-1; D might be TRBD2 (6 bases). The ends were cut back, 3 bases at V and 5 bases at J, with 17 bases in the middle. The CDR3 contains 15 residues. Germline assignment: CDR1 GTSNPN and CDR2 SVGIG (reference sequence). CDR3 residues: CAWSRRGVPHNEQFF. The CDR3 DNA reads as TGTGCCTGGAGCCGGCGGGGTGTACCACACAATGAGCAGTTCTTC. Combining the CDR3 with reference TRBV30 and TRBJ2-1 gives the whole variable domain SQTIHQWPATLVQPVGSPLSLECTVEGTSNPNLYWYRQAAGRGLQLLFYSVGIGQISSEVPQNLSASRPQDRQFILSSKKLLLSDSGFYLCAWSRRGVPHNEQFFGPGTRLTVL.

The rearrangement joins TRBV28 to TRBJ1-1; D unresolved. The CDR3 extends over 12 amino acids. Per germline, CDR1 MDHEN and CDR2 SYDVKM. The ends were cut back, 2 bases at V and 5 bases at J, with 6 bases in the middle. The CDR3 here is CASSLILTEAFF. The CDR3 DNA reads as TGTGCCAGCAGTTTAATCCTGACTGAAGCTTTCTTT.

V is TRBV21-1 and J is TRBJ1-3. TRBV21-1 corresponds to a pseudogene. CDR3 length: 19 amino acids. The CDR3 coding sequence is TGTGCCAGCAGCAAAGGGTGGGGGGCTAGTTACTTCTCTGGAAACACCATATATTTT. It codes for CASSKGWGASYFSGNTIYF.

V and J are TRBV6-6 and TRBJ2-5; a possible D gene is TRBD2 (5 bases). Germline values: CDR1 MNHNY, CDR2 SVGAGI (reference sequence). Trimming took off 0 bases at V and 2 bases at J, with 10 bases between the two ends. The CDR3 extends over 15 amino acids. The CDR3 here is CASSYSGLKQETQYF. For the CDR3, the DNA is TGTGCCAGCAGTTACTCCGGACTGAAGCAAGAGACCCAGTACTTC.

The chain carries TRBV10-1 and TRBJ2-5; maybe TRBD1 (7 bases). Germline V gene lookup returns CDR1 WNHNN and CDR2 SYGVQD (reference sequence). V was shortened by 4 bases and J by 5 bases, with 14 bases between the two germline ends. This CDR3 spans 14 amino acids. The CDR3 DNA reads TGCGCCAGCAGTGCCAACAGGGGAGGTGAGACCCAGTACTTC. Its protein product is CASSANRGGETQYF.